These 8 T cell receptor beta chains were all obtained from the same sample, sequenced in a study of T cell repertoires in cytomegalovirus infection. TCRdb reprocessed the reads with MiXCR, giving one entry per CDR3 protein. This table has 150,000 to 200,000 distinct CDR3 sequences, under 25% appearing once. What was sequenced was PBMCs. These receptor sequences come from a human donor in good health (CMV status not recorded). Some clones in this sample may be carry-over from other donors' samples.

The gene calls are TRBV27 and TRBJ1-5; 9 nucleotides match TRBD1. This CDR3 has 17 amino acids. The germline V gene has CDR1 MNHEY and CDR2 SMNVEV (reference sequence). The V and J ends lost 4 bases and 7 bases, in that order; junction bases with no gene match: 14. CDR3 in DNA: TGTGCCAGCAGTTCGCCCGGGACAGGGAGACGGGGACAGCCCCAGCATTTT. Translated, it gives CASSSPGTGRRGQPQHF.

This clonotype came up a few times. The chain employs TRBV4-3 and TRBJ1-3; D call uncertain. Trimming took off 0 bases at V and 1 base at J, with 7 bases between the two ends. Germline V CDR1 and CDR2: LGHNA, YSLEER. CDR3 size: 15 residues. CDR3 DNA sequence: TGCGCCAGCAGCCAAGATACAATGTCTGGAAACACCATATATTTT. This sequence encodes CASSQDTMSGNTIYF.

The sample holds a few counts of this clonotype. This rearrangement joins TRBV29-1 to TRBJ2-5; 11 positions match TRBD2. The CDR3 length is 16 residues. Trimming at V came to 7 bases and at J to 4 bases, leaving 14 bases not matched to a gene. Germline V gene lookup returns CDR1 SQVTM and CDR2 ANQGSEA. The chain's CDR3 is CSAPGGSGRGGETQYF. The CDR3 region has the DNA TGCAGCGCCCCCGGGGGTAGCGGGAGGGGGGGAGAGACCCAGTACTTC.

The sample holds many counts of this clonotype. The rearrangement links TRBV7-2 to TRBJ2-7, with D tentatively TRBD1 (5 bases). Germline V gives CDR1 SGHTA, CDR2 FQGNSA. V was shortened by 4 bases and J by 0 bases, with 10 bases between the two germline ends. The CDR3 length is 14 residues. The CDR3 is CASSSRGGSYEQYF. The CDR3 region has the DNA TGTGCCAGCAGCTCTAGGGGCGGCTCCTACGAGCAGTACTTC.

This rearrangement joins TRBV19 to TRBJ2-3; 7 bases align to TRBD2. With 3 bases clipped from V and 5 bases from J, the junction kept 11 bases outside the gene matches. This CDR3 spans 16 amino acids. Germline V CDR1 and CDR2: LNHDA, SQIVND (reference sequence). The CDR3 nucleotides are TGTGCCAGTAGTATTCGCCGCGGGAGTGCTGGAGATACGCAGTATTTT. Translating gives CASSIRRGSAGDTQYF.

This clonotype was seen a handful of times. V gene TRBV6-8 combines with J gene TRBJ1-4; TRBD1 is a possible D gene (5 bases). Between the trimmed V and J ends, which lost 4 bases and 7 bases, there was a span of 13 bases. The CDR3 sequence is 14 residues long. Per the germline V gene, CDR1 is MNHGY and CDR2 is SAAAGT. DNA for the CDR3: TGTGCCAGCAGTTGGGGGAGGCAGGGTGAAAAACTGTTTTTT. Protein sequence: CASSWGRQGEKLFF.

This clonotype was counted many times. V is TRBV7-3 and J is TRBJ2-1; D may match TRBD1 or TRBD2 (5 bases each). The V and J ends lost 5 bases and 2 bases respectively, with 13 bases between them. Per the germline V gene, CDR1 is SGHTA and CDR2 is FQGTGA. The CDR3 length is 15 residues. CDR3 protein: CASSEGRTTYNEQFF. Here the CDR3 DNA reads TGTGCCAGCAGCGAGGGCCGGACAACCTACAATGAGCAGTTCTTC.

Only a few counts were recorded for this clonotype. The rearrangement joins TRBV5-1 to TRBJ2-2; TRBD1 matches 7 bases. In germline, CDR1 is SGHRS, CDR2 YFSETQ. J lost 6 bases, V lost 6 bases, and 8 bases had no gene match. The CDR3 consists of 14 residues. The CDR3 region has the DNA TGCGCCAGCACCCGGGACAGTGCATCCGGGGAGCTGTTTTTT. Translating it yields CASTRDSASGELFF.